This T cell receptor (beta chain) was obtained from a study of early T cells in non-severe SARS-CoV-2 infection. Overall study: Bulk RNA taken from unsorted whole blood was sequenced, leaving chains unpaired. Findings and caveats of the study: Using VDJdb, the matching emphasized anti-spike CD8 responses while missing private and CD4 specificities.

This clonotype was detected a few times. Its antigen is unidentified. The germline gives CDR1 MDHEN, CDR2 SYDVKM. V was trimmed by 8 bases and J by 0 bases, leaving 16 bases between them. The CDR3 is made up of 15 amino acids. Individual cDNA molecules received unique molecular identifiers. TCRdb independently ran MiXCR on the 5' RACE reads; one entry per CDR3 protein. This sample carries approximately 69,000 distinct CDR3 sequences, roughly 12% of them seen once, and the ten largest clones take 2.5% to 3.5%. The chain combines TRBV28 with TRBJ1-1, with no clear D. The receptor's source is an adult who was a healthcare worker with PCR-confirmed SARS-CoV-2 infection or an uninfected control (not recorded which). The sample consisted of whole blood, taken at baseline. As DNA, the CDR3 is TGTGCCAGCCTCGGGAGGAGAAACATGAACACTGAAGCTTTCTTT. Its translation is CASLGRRNMNTEAFF.